Listed below are T cell receptor beta chains from one sample, sequenced in a study of cytomegalovirus exposure and HLA in healthy donors. The protocol was immunoSEQ multiplex PCR, while the TCRdb copy is restricted to in-frame clones and leaves out a portion. The table records over 150,000 clones, 65% to 85% of them present only once. Sequenced input: PBMCs. The receptors were sampled from a woman aged 45 to 65 in good health and CMV-seropositive. Both conserved end residues are part of each CDR3. A D gene is named only where the DNA matches it firmly. The size of a clone is reported for some rows only, either as once, few or many, or as a class for expanded clones.

v_gene,d_gene,abundance,j_gene,CDR3aa,CDR3nt
TRBV5-1,NA,once,TRBJ1-1,CASTAQGLKGEAFF,TGCGCCAGCACCGCACAGGGCTTAAAAGGTGAAGCTTTCTTT
TRBV6-5,NA,NA,TRBJ1-2,CASSPTKHYGYTF,TGTGCCAGCAGCCCGACAAAACACTATGGCTACACCTTC
TRBV9,TRBD2,once,TRBJ2-3,CASSTSGVGTDTQYF,TGTGCCAGCAGCACTAGCGGGGTTGGCACAGATACGCAGTATTTT
TRBV2,NA,NA,TRBJ1-6,CASSVRGGRDHSPLHF,TGTGCCAGCAGTGTCCGAGGAGGGCGGGACCATTCACCCCTCCACTTT
TRBV30,NA,NA,TRBJ2-7,CAWSGRGYEQYF,TGTGCCTGGAGTGGACGCGGCTACGAGCAGTACTTC
TRBV7-9,NA,NA,TRBJ2-1,CASSLLGGAFNEQFF,TGTGCCAGCAGCTTACTAGGGGGGGCTTTTAATGAGCAGTTCTTC
TRBV5-1,NA,NA,TRBJ2-5,CASRLRGLQETQYF,TGCGCCAGCAGGTTGCGGGGATTACAAGAGACCCAGTACTTC
TRBV5-4,NA,once,TRBJ1-2,CASSYRGQGQSGYTF,TGTGCCAGCAGTTATCGAGGGCAGGGACAAAGTGGCTACACCTTC
TRBV27,NA,few,TRBJ1-1,CASSLSRRTEAFF,TGTGCCAGCAGTTTATCAAGGAGAACTGAAGCTTTCTTT
TRBV10-1,NA,NA,TRBJ2-5,CASSDSGVPIGEQYF,TGCGCCAGCAGTGATTCGGGAGTCCCAATTGGGGAGCAGTACTTC
TRBV29-1,NA,NA,TRBJ1-1,CSLLRGPEAFF,TGCAGCCTACTCAGGGGACCTGAAGCTTTCTTT
TRBV5-5,NA,NA,TRBJ1-5,CASSPMDRSNQPQHF,TGTGCCAGCAGCCCAATGGACAGATCCAATCAGCCCCAGCATTTT
TRBV7-3,TRBD1,NA,TRBJ1-2,CASSLTPDRGGYGYTF,TGTGCCAGCAGCTTAACCCCGGACAGGGGAGGCTATGGCTACACCTTC
TRBV7-3,NA,once,TRBJ2-1,CASSLGVHNEQFF,TGTGCCAGCAGCTTAGGAGTTCACAATGAGCAGTTCTTC
TRBV11-1,NA,NA,TRBJ2-3,CASSRPSADTQYF,TGTGCCAGCAGCCGCCCTAGTGCAGATACGCAGTATTTT
TRBV5-1,NA,few,TRBJ2-2,CASLNRDRFPGELFF,TGCGCCAGCCTTAATAGAGACAGATTTCCCGGGGAGCTGTTTTTT
TRBV5-6,TRBD2,NA,TRBJ2-2,CASSLAGAGGPTGELFF,TGTGCCAGCAGCTTGGCCGGAGCGGGGGGGCCCACCGGGGAGCTGTTTTTT
TRBV19,NA,once,TRBJ1-1,CATTRNTEAFF,TGTGCCACAACCAGGAACACTGAAGCTTTCTTT
TRBV5-1,TRBD1,NA,TRBJ1-1,CASSRTGRYTEAFF,TGCGCCAGCAGCCGGACAGGGCGGTACACTGAAGCTTTCTTT
TRBV5-1,NA,NA,TRBJ2-1,CASSLEPNNEQFF,TGCGCCAGCAGCTTGGAACCTAACAATGAGCAGTTCTTC
TRBV2,NA,once,TRBJ2-7,CASSERLQGSYEQYF,TGTGCCAGCAGTGAGCGGCTCCAGGGGTCCTACGAGCAGTACTTC
TRBV6-5,NA,NA,TRBJ1-2,CASSPDFDYGYTF,TGTGCCAGCAGCCCGGACTTCGACTATGGCTACACCTTC
TRBV28,NA,NA,TRBJ2-6,CASSSRFTGANVLTF,TGTGCCAGCAGTTCTAGGTTTACTGGGGCCAACGTCCTGACTTTC
TRBV5-6,TRBD2,NA,TRBJ2-7,CASSLGSGAYEQYF,TGTGCCAGCAGCTTGGGCAGCGGGGCCTACGAGCAGTACTTC